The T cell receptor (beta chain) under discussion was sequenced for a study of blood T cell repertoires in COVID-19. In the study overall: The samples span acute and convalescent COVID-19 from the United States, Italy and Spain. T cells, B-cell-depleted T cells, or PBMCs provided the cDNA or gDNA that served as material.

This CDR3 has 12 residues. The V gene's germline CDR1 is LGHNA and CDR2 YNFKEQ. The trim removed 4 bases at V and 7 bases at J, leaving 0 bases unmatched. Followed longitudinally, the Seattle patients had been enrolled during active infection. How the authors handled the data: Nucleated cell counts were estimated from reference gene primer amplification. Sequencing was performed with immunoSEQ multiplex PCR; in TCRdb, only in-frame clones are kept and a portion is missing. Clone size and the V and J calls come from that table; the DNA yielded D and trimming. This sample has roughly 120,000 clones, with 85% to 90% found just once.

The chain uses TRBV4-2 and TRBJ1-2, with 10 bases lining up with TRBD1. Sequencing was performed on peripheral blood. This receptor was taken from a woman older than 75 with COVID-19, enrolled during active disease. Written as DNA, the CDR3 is TGTGCCAGCAGCCGACAGGGGGCTGGCTACACCTTC. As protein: CASSRQGAGYTF.